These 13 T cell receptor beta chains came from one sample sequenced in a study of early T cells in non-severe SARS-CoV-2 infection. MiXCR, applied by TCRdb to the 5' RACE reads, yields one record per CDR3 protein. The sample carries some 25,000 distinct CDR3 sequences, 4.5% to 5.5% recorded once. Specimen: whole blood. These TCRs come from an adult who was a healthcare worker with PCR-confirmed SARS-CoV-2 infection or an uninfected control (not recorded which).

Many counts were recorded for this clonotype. CDR3 loop: CSVQGGYGYTF. CDR3 in DNA: TGCAGTGTACAGGGGGGTTATGGCTACACCTTC. This chain connects TRBV20-1 to TRBJ1-2; 8 bases are a match to TRBD1. Germline V gives CDR1 DFQATT, CDR2 SNEGSKA (reference sequence). CDR3 length: 11 residues. V was pared by 7 bases and J by 5 bases, with 3 bases of the junction left unmatched.

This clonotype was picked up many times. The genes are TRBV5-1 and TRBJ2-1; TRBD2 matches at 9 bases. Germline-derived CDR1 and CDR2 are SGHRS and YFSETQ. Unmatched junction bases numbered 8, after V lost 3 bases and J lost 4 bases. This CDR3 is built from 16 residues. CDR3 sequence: CASSSPTSGRYNEQFF. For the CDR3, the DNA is TGCGCCAGCAGCTCTCCCACTAGCGGGCGTTACAATGAGCAGTTCTTC.

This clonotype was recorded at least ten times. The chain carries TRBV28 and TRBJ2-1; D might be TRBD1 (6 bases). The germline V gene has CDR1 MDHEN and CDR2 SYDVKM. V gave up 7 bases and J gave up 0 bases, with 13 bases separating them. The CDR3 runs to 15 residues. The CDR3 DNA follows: TGTGCCAGCAAAAGGGGGAGAGGCTCCTACAATGAGCAGTTCTTC. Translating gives CASKRGRGSYNEQFF.

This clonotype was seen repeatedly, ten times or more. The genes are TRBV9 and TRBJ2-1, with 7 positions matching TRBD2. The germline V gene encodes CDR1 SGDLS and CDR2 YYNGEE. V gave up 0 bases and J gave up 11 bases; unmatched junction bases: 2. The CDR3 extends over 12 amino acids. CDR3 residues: CASSVGAGKQFF. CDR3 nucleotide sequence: TGTGCCAGCAGCGTAGGAGCGGGAAAGCAGTTCTTC.

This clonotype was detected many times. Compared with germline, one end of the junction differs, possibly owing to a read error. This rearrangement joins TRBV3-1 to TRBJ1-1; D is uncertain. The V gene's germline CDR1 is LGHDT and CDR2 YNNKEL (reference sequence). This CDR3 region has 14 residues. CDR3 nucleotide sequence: TGTGCCAGCAGCCAAGAGGGGTGGACGCCTGAAGTTTTCTTT. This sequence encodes CASSQEGWTPEVFF. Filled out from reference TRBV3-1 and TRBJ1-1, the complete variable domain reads DTAVSQTPKYLVTQMGNDKSIKCEQNLGHDTMYWYKQDSKKFLKIMFSYNNKELIINETVPNRFSPKSPDKAHLNLHINSLELGDSAVYFCASSQEGWTPEVFFGQGTRLTVV.

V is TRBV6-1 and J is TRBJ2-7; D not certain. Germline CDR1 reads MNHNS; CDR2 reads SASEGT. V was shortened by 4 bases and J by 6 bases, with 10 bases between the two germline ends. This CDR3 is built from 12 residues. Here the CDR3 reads CASSVLGGEQYF. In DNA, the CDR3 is TGTGCCAGCAGTGTATTAGGCGGCGAGCAGTACTTC.

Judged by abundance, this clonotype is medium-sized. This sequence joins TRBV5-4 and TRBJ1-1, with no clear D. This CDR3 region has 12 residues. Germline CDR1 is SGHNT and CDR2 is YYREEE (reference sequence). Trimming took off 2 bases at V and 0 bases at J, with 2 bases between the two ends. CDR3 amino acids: CASSFVNTEAFF. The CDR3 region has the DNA TGTGCCAGCAGCTTTGTGAACACTGAAGCTTTCTTT.

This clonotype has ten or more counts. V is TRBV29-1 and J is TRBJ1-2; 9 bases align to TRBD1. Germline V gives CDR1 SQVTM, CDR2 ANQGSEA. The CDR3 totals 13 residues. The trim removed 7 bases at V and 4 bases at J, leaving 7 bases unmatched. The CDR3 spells CSGMDRGGYGYTF. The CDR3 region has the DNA TGCAGCGGTATGGACAGGGGCGGCTATGGCTACACCTTC.

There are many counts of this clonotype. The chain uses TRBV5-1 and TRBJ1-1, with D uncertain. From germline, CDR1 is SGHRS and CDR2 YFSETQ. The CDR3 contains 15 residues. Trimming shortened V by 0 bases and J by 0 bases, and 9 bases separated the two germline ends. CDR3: CASSLVAGMNTEAFF. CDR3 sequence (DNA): TGCGCCAGCAGCTTGGTGGCAGGCATGAACACTGAAGCTTTCTTT. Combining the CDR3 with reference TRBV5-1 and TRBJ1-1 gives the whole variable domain KAGVTQTPRYLIKTRGQQVTLSCSPISGHRSVSWYQQTPGQGLQFLFEYFSETQRNKGNFPGRFSGRQFSNSRSEMNVSTLELGDSALYLCASSLVAGMNTEAFFGQGTRLTVV.

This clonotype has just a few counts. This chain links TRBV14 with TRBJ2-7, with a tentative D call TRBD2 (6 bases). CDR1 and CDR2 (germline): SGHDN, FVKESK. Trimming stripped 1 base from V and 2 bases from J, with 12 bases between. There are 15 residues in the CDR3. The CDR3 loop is CASSQVGSGAYEQYF. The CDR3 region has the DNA TGTGCCAGCAGCCAAGTTGGTAGCGGAGCCTACGAGCAGTACTTC.

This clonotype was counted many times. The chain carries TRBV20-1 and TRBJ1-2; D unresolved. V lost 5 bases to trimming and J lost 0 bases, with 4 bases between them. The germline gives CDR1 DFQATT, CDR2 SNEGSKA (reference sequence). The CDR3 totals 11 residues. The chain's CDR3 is CSAGANYGYTF. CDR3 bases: TGCAGTGCTGGGGCTAACTATGGCTACACCTTC.

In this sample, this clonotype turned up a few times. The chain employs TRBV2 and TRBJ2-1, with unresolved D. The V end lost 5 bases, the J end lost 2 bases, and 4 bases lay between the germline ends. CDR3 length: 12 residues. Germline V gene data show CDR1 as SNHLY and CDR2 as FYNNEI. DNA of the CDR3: TGTGCCAGCAGTCACCCCTACAATGAGCAGTTCTTC. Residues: CASSHPYNEQFF.

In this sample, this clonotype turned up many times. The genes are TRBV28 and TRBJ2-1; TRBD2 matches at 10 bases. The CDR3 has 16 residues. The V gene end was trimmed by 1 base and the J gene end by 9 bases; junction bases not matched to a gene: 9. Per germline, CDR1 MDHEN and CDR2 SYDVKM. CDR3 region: CASSLLSSGRFGEQFF. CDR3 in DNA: TGTGCCAGCAGTTTATTGTCTAGCGGGAGATTCGGTGAGCAGTTCTTC.